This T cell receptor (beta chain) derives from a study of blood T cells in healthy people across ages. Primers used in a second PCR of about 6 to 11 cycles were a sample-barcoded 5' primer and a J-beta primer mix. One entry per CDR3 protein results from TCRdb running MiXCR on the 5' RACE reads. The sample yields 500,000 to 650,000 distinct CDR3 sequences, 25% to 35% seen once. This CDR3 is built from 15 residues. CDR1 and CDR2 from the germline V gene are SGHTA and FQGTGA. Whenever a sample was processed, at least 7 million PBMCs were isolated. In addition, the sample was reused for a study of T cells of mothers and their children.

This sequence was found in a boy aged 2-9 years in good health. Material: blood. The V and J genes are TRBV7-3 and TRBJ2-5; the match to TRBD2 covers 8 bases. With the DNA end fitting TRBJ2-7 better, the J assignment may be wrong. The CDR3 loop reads CASSLMAGGSYEQYF. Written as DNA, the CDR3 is TGTGCCAGCAGCTTAATGGCGGGGGGATCCTACGAGCAGTACTTC.